This T cell receptor beta chain derives from a study of post-analysis software for immune sequencing data. Study-level information: Some patients lacked subtype; others had relapsing-remitting, secondary progressive or progressive-relapsing disease.

Whole-study results and caveats: Under F measure analysis, samples from one preparation batch co-clustered strongly. Relative to controls, patients had about five TRBV segments at higher frequency, with TRBV5-6, TRBV5-1 and TRBV20-1 among these. People with multiple sclerosis had a significantly lower normalized Chao1 diversity than controls did.

Notes on this clonotype: The antigen remains unidentified.

The ends were cut back, 1 base at V and 7 bases at J, with 9 bases in the middle. The CDR3 length is 13 residues. Germline V gene data show CDR1 as SGHKS and CDR2 as YYEKEE (reference sequence). The authors incorporated unique molecular identifiers into the TCR beta cDNA libraries. The yield from about 1 to 10 million T cells was around 500,000 cDNA molecules in total. TCRdb re-derived calls from the PCR reads in MiXCR, one entry per CDR3 protein. The sample includes approximately 630,000 distinct CDR3 sequences, more than 50% seen only once; the top ten take about 10%. V gene TRBV5-5 combines with J gene TRBJ2-1; D gene ambiguous. The receptor was derived from a girl aged 2 to 10 with multiple sclerosis. Sample: blood. The CDR3 spells CASSLTLLNEQFF. In DNA form, the CDR3 reads TGTGCCAGCAGCTTGACGCTTCTTAATGAGCAGTTCTTC.